A selection of T cell receptor beta chains follows, all from one sample in a study of cytomegalovirus exposure and HLA in healthy donors. Repertoires were generated with immunoSEQ multiplex PCR, while TCRdb's copy carries only in-frame clones and drops some. Of approximately 110,000 clones listed, 76% were seen once; the top ten hold 1.5% to 2.5%. Sequencing input: PBMCs. These receptors were taken from a man between 45 and 60 years old in good health and CMV-seronegative. Both conserved end residues are trimmed from each CDR3. D genes are given only for firm matches. Clone size appears in some rows only: once, few, many, or a class for an expanded clone.

j_call | v_call | clone_size | d_call | cdr3_aa
TRBJ2-5 | TRBV7-8 | - | TRBD1 | ASSFEGGIQETQY
TRBJ1-5 | TRBV5-5 | few | TRBD1 | ASSLLTGEPQH
TRBJ1-2 | TRBV19 | - | - | ASSIREDGYGYT
TRBJ2-7 | TRBV5-6 | - | TRBD1 | ASSFRQGAGYEQY
TRBJ2-1 | TRBV7-3 | - | TRBD2 | ASSLLAGSEQF
TRBJ2-1 | TRBV5-8 | - | - | ASSVHRVGEGQF
TRBJ1-2 | TRBV2 | - | - | ASSRNKGLGTPYGYT
TRBJ1-5 | TRBV5-4 | - | TRBD1 | ASSSQGITNQPQH
TRBJ1-3 | TRBV4-2 | - | TRBD1 | ASSYDRDSGNTIY
TRBJ2-3 | TRBV7-9 | few | TRBD1 | ASSPGQSTDTQY
TRBJ1-2 | TRBV7-9 | - | TRBD1 | SSSAGTGELYGYT